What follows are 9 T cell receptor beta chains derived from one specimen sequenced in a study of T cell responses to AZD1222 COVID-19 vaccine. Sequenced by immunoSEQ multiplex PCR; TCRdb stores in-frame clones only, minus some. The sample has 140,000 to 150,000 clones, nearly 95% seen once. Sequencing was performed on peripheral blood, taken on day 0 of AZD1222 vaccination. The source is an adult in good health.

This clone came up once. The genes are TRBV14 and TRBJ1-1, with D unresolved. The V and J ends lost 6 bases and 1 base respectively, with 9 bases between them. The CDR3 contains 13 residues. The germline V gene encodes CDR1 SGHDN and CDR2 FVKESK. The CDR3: CASSLQSNTEAFF. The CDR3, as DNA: TGTGCCAGCAGTTTACAGTCGAACACTGAAGCTTTCTTT.

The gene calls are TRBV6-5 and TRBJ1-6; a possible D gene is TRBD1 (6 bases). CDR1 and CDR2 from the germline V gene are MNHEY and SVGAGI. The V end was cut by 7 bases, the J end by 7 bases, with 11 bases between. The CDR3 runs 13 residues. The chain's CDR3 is CASMRDMNSPLHF. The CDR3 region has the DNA TGTGCCAGCATGAGGGACATGAATTCACCCCTCCACTTT.

The CDR3 sequence: CASSPENRGVNEQFF. The CDR3 region has the DNA TGTGCCAGCTCACCGGAAAATAGAGGAGTAAATGAGCAGTTCTTC. V gene TRBV18 combines with J gene TRBJ2-1, with unresolved D. Germline V gene lookup returns CDR1 KGHSH and CDR2 LQKENI. Trimming took 3 bases from V and 7 from J, leaving 16 bases between them. The CDR3 has 15 amino acids.

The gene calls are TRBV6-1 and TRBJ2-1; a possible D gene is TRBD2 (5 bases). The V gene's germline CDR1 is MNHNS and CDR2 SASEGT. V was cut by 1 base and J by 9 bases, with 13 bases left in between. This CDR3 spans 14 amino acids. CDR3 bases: TGTGCCAGCAGTGAAGTTCCTAGCCCGCGTGAGCAGTTCTTC. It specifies CASSEVPSPREQFF.

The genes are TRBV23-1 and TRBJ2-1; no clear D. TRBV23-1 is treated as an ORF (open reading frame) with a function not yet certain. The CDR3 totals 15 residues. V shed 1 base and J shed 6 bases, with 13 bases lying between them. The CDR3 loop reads CASSQFSRPSNEQFF. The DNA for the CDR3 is TGCGCCAGCAGTCAATTTTCTCGCCCCTCCAATGAGCAGTTCTTC.

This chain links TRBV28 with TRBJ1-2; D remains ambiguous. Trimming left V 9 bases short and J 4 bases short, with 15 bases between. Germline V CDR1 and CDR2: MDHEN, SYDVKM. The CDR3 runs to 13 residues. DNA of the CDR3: TGTGCCAGTACCCCCGGTTACCTCTATGGCTACACCTTC. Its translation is CASTPGYLYGYTF.

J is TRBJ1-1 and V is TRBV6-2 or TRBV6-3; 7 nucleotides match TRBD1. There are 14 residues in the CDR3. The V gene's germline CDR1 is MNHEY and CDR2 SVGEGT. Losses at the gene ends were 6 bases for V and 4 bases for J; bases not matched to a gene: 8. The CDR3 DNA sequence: TGTGCCAGCAGCCAAGACAGGGCGACCACTGAAGCTTTCTTT. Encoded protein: CASSQDRATTEAFF.

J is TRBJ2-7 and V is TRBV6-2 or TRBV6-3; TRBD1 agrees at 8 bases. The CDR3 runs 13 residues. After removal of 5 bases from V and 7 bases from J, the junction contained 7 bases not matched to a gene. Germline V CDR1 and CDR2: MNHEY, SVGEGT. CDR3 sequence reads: CASSGQTGVEQYF. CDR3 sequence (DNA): TGTGCCAGCAGTGGGCAGACAGGGGTAGAGCAGTACTTC.

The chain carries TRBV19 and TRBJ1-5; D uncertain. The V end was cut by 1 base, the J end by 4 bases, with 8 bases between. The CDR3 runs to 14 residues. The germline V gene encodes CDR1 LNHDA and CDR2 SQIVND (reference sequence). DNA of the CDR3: TGTGCCAGTAGTATAGTTAACGCGAATCAGCCCCAGCATTTT. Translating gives CASSIVNANQPQHF. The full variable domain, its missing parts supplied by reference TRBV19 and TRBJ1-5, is DGGITQSPKYLFRKEGQNVTLSCEQNLNHDAMYWYRQDPGQGLRLIYYSQIVNDFQKGDIAEGYSVSREKKESFPLTVTSAQKNPTAFYLCASSIVNANQPQHFGDGTRLSIL.